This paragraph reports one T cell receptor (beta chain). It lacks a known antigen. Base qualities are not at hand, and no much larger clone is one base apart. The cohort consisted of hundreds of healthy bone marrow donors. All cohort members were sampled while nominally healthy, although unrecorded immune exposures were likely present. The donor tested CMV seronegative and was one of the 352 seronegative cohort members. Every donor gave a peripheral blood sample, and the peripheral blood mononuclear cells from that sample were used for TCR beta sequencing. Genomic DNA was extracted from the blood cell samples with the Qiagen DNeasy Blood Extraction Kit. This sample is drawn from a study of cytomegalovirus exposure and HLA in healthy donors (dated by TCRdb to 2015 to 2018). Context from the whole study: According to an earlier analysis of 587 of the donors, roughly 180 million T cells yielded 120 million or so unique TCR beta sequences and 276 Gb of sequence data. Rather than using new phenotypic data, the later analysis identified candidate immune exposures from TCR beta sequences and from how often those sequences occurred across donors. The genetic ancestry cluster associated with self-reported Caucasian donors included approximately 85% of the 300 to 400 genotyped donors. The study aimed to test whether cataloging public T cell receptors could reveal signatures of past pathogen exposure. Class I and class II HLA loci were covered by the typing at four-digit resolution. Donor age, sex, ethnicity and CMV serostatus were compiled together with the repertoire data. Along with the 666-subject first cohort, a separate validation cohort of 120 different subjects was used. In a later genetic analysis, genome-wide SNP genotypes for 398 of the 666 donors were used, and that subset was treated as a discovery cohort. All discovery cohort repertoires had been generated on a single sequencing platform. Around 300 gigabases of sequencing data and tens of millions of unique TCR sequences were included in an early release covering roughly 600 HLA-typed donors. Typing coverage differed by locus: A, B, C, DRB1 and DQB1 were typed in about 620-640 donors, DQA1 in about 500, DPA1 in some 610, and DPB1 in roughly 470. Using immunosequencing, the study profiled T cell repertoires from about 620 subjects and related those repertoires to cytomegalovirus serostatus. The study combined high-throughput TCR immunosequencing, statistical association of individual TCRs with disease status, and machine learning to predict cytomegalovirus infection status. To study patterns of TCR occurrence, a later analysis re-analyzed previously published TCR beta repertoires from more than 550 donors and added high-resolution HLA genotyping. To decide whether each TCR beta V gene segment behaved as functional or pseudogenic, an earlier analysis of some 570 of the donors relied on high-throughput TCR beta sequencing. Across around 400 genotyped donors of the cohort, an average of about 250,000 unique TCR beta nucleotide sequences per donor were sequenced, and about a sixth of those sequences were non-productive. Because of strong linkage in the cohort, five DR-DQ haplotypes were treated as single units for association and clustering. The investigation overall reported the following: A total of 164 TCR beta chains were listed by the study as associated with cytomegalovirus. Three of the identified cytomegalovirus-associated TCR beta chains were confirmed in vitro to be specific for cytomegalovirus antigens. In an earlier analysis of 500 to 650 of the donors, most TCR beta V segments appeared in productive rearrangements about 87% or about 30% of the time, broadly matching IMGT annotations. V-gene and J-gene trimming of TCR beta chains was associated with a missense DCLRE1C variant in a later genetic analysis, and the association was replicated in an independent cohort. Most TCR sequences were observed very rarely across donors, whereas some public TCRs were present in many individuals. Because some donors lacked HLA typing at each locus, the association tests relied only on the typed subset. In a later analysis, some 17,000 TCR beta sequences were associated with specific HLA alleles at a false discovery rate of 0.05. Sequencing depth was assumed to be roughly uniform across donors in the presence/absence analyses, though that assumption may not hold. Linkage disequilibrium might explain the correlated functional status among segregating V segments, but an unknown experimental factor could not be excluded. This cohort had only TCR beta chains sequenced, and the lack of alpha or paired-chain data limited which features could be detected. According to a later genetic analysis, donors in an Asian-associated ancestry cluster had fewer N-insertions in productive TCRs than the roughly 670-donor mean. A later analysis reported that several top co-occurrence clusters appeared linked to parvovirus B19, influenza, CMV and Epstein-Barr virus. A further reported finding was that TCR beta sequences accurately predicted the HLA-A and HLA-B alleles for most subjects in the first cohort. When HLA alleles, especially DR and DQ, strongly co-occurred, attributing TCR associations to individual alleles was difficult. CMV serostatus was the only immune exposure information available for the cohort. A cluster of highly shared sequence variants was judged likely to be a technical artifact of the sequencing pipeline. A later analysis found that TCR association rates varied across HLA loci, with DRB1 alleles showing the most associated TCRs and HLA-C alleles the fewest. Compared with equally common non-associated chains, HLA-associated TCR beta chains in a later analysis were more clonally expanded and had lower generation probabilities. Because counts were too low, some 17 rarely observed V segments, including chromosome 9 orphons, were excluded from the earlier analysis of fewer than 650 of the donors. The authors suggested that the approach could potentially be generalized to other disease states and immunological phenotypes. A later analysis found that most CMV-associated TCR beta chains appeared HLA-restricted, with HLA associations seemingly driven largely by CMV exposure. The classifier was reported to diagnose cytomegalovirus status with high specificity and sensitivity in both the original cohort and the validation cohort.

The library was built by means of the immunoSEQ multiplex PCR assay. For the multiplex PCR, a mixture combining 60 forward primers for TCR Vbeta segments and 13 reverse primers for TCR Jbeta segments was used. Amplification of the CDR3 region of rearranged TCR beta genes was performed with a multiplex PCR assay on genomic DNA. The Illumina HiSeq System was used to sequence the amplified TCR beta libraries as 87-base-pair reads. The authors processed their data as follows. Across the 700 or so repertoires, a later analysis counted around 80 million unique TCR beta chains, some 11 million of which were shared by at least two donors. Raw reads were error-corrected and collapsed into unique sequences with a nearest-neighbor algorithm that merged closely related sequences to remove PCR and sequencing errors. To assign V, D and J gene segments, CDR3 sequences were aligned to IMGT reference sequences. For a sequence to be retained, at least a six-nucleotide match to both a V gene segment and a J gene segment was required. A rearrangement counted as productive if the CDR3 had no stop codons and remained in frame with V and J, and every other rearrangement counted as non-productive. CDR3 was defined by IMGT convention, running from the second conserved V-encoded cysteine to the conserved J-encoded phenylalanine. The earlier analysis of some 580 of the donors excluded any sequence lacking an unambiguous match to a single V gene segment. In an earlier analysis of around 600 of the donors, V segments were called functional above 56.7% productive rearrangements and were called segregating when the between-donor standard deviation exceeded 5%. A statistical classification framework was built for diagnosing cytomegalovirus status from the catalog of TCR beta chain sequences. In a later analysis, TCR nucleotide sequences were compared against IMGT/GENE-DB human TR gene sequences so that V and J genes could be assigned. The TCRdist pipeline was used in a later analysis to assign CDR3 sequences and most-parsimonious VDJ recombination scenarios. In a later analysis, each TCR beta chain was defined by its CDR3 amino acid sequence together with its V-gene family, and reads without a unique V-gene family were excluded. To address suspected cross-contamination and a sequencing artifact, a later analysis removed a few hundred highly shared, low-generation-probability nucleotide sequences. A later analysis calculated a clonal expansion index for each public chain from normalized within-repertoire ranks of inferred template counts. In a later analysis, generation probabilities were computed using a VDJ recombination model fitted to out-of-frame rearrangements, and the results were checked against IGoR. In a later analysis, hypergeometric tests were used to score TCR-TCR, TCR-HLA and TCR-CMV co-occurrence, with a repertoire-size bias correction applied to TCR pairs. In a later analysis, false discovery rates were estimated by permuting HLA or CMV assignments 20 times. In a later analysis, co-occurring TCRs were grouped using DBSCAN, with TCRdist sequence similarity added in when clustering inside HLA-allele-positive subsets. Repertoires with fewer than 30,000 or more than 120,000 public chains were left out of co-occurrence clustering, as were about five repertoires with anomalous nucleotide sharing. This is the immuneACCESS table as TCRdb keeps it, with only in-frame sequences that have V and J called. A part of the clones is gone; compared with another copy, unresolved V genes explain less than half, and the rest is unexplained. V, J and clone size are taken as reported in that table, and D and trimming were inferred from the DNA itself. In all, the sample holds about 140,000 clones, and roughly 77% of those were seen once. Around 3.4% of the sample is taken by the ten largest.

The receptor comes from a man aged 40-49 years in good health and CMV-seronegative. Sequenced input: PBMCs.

The sequenced DNA: TGTGCCAGCAGGGCGGCGACAGCGAAGAGAGGAACTGAAGCTTTCTTT. The translation is CASRAATAKRGTEAFF. The rearranged segments are TRBV28 and TRBJ1-1; tentative D gene TRBD1, with 5 bases matching. Cut back by 6 bases and 5 bases, the V and J ends lie 22 bases apart. CDR1 and CDR2 are drawn from the germline V gene: MDHEN, SYDVKM. The CDR3 starts with the cysteine, ends with the phenylalanine, and has 16 residues. Only the CDR3 DNA stays, 48 bases, in frame from base 1.